Listed here are 4 T cell receptor beta chains from one sample, sequenced in a study of CXCR3-negative and CXCR3-positive naive CD8 T cells (dated by TCRdb to the late 2010s). The sequencer was a NextSeq 550. The Human TCR Profiling Kit (MiLaboratory) was used to make UMI-labeled 5' RACE TRB cDNA libraries. Each CDR3 protein sequence appears as one entry after TCRdb reprocessed the reads, and no DNA is included. This sample's listing comprises roughly 89,000 distinct CDR3 sequences. Of the sample, about 1% falls within the top ten clones. Sample: naive CXCR3- CD8+ T cells from blood. Reading the label with the study, this specimen's cell subset or site is: CD45RO-CCR7+CD27+CD95- naive CD8+ T cells lacking CXCR3 (TNR3-). These receptors all come from a human donor in good health. Some clones in this sample may be carry-over from other donors' samples.

The chain carries TRBV28 and TRBJ2-7; the TCRdb D gene call, TRBD2, has no DNA to confirm it. This CDR3 is 23 amino acids long. Germline V lookup: CDR1 MDHEN, CDR2 SYDVKM. CDR3 protein: CASSAPRQGIELAGGSFPYEQYF.

V and J are TRBV9 and TRBJ2-1. Germline CDR1 is SGDLS and CDR2 is YYNGEE. The CDR3 is 12 amino acids. CDR3 amino acids: CASSVVKEEQFF.

The chain combines TRBV5-1 with TRBJ2-1; TCRdb designates TRBD2, a call that cannot be tested without DNA. Germline-derived CDR1 and CDR2 are SGHRS and YFSETQ. The CDR3 covers 16 residues. The CDR3 is CASTAVPTSRVEEQFF.

This rearrangement joins TRBV29-1 to TRBJ1-2. CDR3 length: 13 amino acids. Germline CDR1 reads SQVTM; CDR2 reads ANQGSEA. CDR3 sequence reads: CSVEISSNYGYTF.